What follows are 20 T cell receptor beta chains derived from one specimen sequenced in a study of blood T cell repertoires in COVID-19. Using immunoSEQ multiplex PCR, the repertoire was profiled, and TCRdb retains in-frame clones only, with some absent. The sample includes roughly 21,000 clones, 85% to 90% of them seen just once. Sequencing was carried out using peripheral blood. The receptors shown here come from a man between 65 and 85 years old with active COVID-19.

This sequence joins TRBV4-1 and TRBJ1-1; D remains ambiguous. Germline V CDR1 and CDR2: MGHRA, YSYEKL. CDR3 length: 16 amino acids. The V end was cut by 3 bases, the J end by 1 base, with 15 bases between. CDR3 coding DNA: TGCGCCAGCAGCCAGGCGGGATTCTTGGCGAACACTGAAGCTTTCTTT. This gives the protein CASSQAGFLANTEAFF.

The chain is built from TRBV30 and TRBJ2-7, with 9 bases identical to TRBD2. The CDR3 length is 13 residues. Germline loops: CDR1 GTSNPN, CDR2 SVGIG (reference sequence). Trimming cost V 3 bases and J 7 bases; bases outside gene matches: 7. CDR3 in DNA: TGTGCCTGGAGGTCTAGCGGGACGGGGGAGCAGTACTTC. This encodes CAWRSSGTGEQYF.

The gene calls are TRBV28 and TRBJ2-3, with D hard to call. CDR1 is MDHEN, CDR2 SYDVKM, per germline. Trimming removed 4 bases from V and 4 bases from J, with 15 bases in between. The CDR3 has 15 residues. The CDR3 DNA follows: TGTGCCAGCAGTTCATGGCCCTTAGTATCAGATACGCAGTATTTT. Residues: CASSSWPLVSDTQYF.

This chain connects TRBV19 to TRBJ2-5; maybe TRBD1 (5 bases). V was shortened by 1 base and J by 5 bases, with 8 bases between the two germline ends. This CDR3 has 13 amino acids. CDR1 is LNHDA, CDR2 SQIVND, per germline (reference sequence). DNA of the CDR3: TGTGCCAGTAGTATAGGGGGCGCGGAGACCCAGTACTTC. Protein product: CASSIGGAETQYF.

The chain is built from TRBV7-9 and TRBJ1-1; D is unclear. Between the trimmed V and J ends, which lost 5 bases and 4 bases, there was a span of 11 bases. The CDR3 is made up of 13 amino acids. Germline V gives CDR1 SEHNR, CDR2 FQNEAQ (reference sequence). CDR3 protein: CASSRGMGTEAFF. Written as DNA, the CDR3 is TGTGCCAGCAGCCGAGGAATGGGCACTGAAGCTTTCTTT.

This sequence joins TRBV18 and TRBJ1-1; TRBD1 matches 7 bases. V shed 3 bases, J shed 1 base, and the junction held 8 bases outside the gene matches. CDR3 size: 16 residues. Germline assignment: CDR1 KGHSH and CDR2 LQKENI. The CDR3 loop reads CASSPNRQGANTEAFF. DNA of the CDR3: TGTGCCAGCTCACCCAACCGACAGGGAGCGAACACTGAAGCTTTCTTT.

CDR3 bases: TGTGCCAGCCAGACAGGATCTGGCGAGCAGTACTTC. This encodes CASQTGSGEQYF. V gene TRBV6-5 combines with J gene TRBJ2-7; D might be TRBD1 (6 bases). CDR1 is MNHEY, CDR2 SVGAGI, per germline. The CDR3 extends over 12 amino acids. Trimming left V 8 bases short and J 6 bases short, with 14 bases between.

The V gene is TRBV5-1, the J gene TRBJ2-1, with unresolved D. CDR1 and CDR2 from the germline V gene are SGHRS and YFSETQ. The CDR3 extends over 15 amino acids. V was trimmed by 0 bases and J by 4 bases, leaving 11 bases between them. DNA for the CDR3: TGCGCCAGCAGCTTGGAATTAGGAGCTTACAATGAGCAGTTCTTC. Its translation is CASSLELGAYNEQFF.

The V gene is TRBV19, the J gene TRBJ2-6, with 9 positions matching TRBD1. The J segment lost 3 bases and the V segment lost 4 bases, leaving 4 bases of the junction unmatched. Germline-derived CDR1 and CDR2 are LNHDA and SQIVND (reference sequence). There are 16 residues in the CDR3. CDR3 residues: CASSRDRAVGANVLTF. CDR3 in DNA: TGTGCCAGTAGTAGGGACAGGGCGGTTGGGGCCAACGTCCTGACTTTC.

The V gene is TRBV5-1, the J gene TRBJ1-1, with 7 bases fitting TRBD1. CDR3 length: 15 amino acids. CDR1 and CDR2 (germline): SGHRS, YFSETQ. V was clipped by 4 bases and J by 4 bases; unmatched bases: 10. The DNA for the CDR3 is TGCGCCAGCAGCATTTCCGGGACAGATGGCACTGAAGCTTTCTTT. It is translated as CASSISGTDGTEAFF.

The chain is built from TRBV6-5 and TRBJ2-2; 9 bases fit TRBD1. V dropped 6 bases and J dropped 4; count of bases not matched to a gene: 6. The germline CDR1 and CDR2 sequences are MNHEY and SVGAGI. The CDR3 has 15 amino acids. The CDR3 region is CASRRQGGGTGELFF. The CDR3 coding sequence is TGTGCCAGCAGACGACAGGGGGGGGGCACCGGGGAGCTGTTTTTT.

The gene calls are TRBV4-1 and TRBJ2-2, with TRBD1 as a possible D gene (5 bases). V was cut by 2 bases and J by 9 bases, with 16 bases left in between. This CDR3 contains 15 residues. Germline assignment: CDR1 MGHRA and CDR2 YSYEKL. This CDR3 reads CASSQLGSGLWELFF. The CDR3 DNA follows: TGCGCCAGCAGCCAATTGGGCTCAGGGTTGTGGGAGCTGTTTTTT.

The gene calls are TRBV20-1 and TRBJ1-1, with D possibly TRBD1 on 6 matching bases. CDR3 length equals 15 residues. V was cut by 3 bases and J by 1 base, with 15 bases left in between. The germline V gene has CDR1 DFQATT and CDR2 SNEGSKA (reference sequence). In DNA, the CDR3 is TGCAGTGCTAGTACTCCGGGACACAGGAACACTGAAGCTTTCTTT. It codes for CSASTPGHRNTEAFF.

The genes are TRBV5-1 and TRBJ1-3; possible D gene TRBD1, 5 bases. Germline loops: CDR1 SGHRS, CDR2 YFSETQ. The CDR3 length is 14 residues. Between the trimmed V and J ends, which lost 5 bases and 1 base, there was a span of 10 bases. The CDR3 bases are TGCGCCAGCAGTCCGGGGGGTTCTGGAAACACCATATATTTT. Translated, it gives CASSPGGSGNTIYF. Combining the CDR3 with reference TRBV5-1 and TRBJ1-3 gives the whole variable domain KAGVTQTPRYLIKTRGQQVTLSCSPISGHRSVSWYQQTPGQGLQFLFEYFSETQRNKGNFPGRFSGRQFSNSRSEMNVSTLELGDSALYLCASSPGGSGNTIYFGEGSWLTVV.

This clone has just one count. The chain uses TRBV18 and TRBJ2-7, with 7 bases identical to TRBD1. Germline CDR1 is KGHSH and CDR2 is LQKENI. The CDR3 loop spans 14 amino acids. Losses at the gene ends were 4 bases for V and 0 bases for J; bases not matched to a gene: 3. CDR3 nucleotide sequence: TGTGCCAGCTCACTAAGGGACAGCTCCTACGAGCAGTACTTC. The encoded protein is CASSLRDSSYEQYF.

The chain joins TRBV2 to TRBJ2-3; D is ambiguous. The germline gives CDR1 SNHLY, CDR2 FYNNEI. Trimming cost V 1 base and J 0 bases, with 5 bases left between them. This CDR3 contains 14 residues. CDR3 loop: CASSEDISTDTQYF. The CDR3 DNA sequence: TGTGCCAGCAGTGAAGACATAAGCACAGATACGCAGTATTTT.

V is TRBV29-1 and J is TRBJ1-1, with D possibly TRBD1 on 5 matching bases. The V end lost 1 base, the J end lost 3 bases, and 6 bases lay between the germline ends. The CDR3 spans 12 residues. Germline CDR1 is SQVTM and CDR2 is ANQGSEA. CDR3 loop: CSVEGDYTEAFF. The CDR3 DNA reads TGCAGCGTTGAAGGGGACTACACTGAAGCTTTCTTT.

V is TRBV5-8 and J is TRBJ2-5, with a weak D call TRBD2 (6 bases). The CDR3 runs 18 residues. Trimming left V 3 bases short and J 0 bases short, with 21 bases between. Germline CDR1 is SGHTS and CDR2 is YDEGEE. The CDR3 loop is CASSSRGLAAGYQETQYF. The CDR3 nucleotides read TGTGCCAGCAGCTCTCGAGGGTTAGCGGCGGGGTACCAAGAGACCCAGTACTTC.

The rearrangement joins TRBV18 to TRBJ2-7; a weak D match, TRBD1 (6 bases). The germline gives CDR1 KGHSH, CDR2 LQKENI. Trimming shortened V by 3 bases and J by 5 bases, and 17 bases separated the two germline ends. The length of the CDR3 is 15 residues. The CDR3 reads CASSPQGSFAHEQYF. The CDR3, as DNA: TGTGCCAGCTCACCTCAGGGGTCCTTTGCCCACGAGCAGTACTTC. Full variable domain (remainder filled in from reference TRBV18 and TRBJ2-7): NAGVMQNPRHLVRRRGQEARLRCSPMKGHSHVYWYRQLPEEGLKFMVYLQKENIIDESGMPKERFSAEFPKEGPSILRIQQVVRGDSAAYFCASSPQGSFAHEQYFGPGTRLTVT.

The rearrangement links TRBV4-1 to TRBJ2-7, with 8 bases that match TRBD2. The CDR3 totals 18 residues. Germline-derived CDR1 and CDR2 are MGHRA and YSYEKL. The V segment lost 2 bases and the J segment 2 bases; nucleotides outside the gene matches: 14. CDR3 in amino acids: CASSQTPTGGERAYEQYF. CDR3 DNA: TGCGCCAGCAGCCAAACCCCGACCGGGGGGGAGAGGGCCTACGAGCAGTACTTC.